This TCR beta chain appears in the sequencing data of a study of T cells in Graves' hyperthyroidism and ophthalmopathy. The overall study: Initial diagnosis, before any treatment, was when peripheral blood was collected. Study-wide results and caveats: Most thyroid-expanded clonotypes above 0.001 were also found in blood.

Researchers took RNA transcripts and amplified the TCR beta CDR3 regions from them. First-round RT-PCR with HTBI primers amplified the TCR CDR3 region. From the multiplex PCR reads, TCRdb called clonotypes with MiXCR, one entry per CDR3 protein. The sample has about 840,000 distinct CDR3 sequences; around 39% are singletons. The patients, who ranged from 18 to 65 in age, presented with newly diagnosed hyperthyroidism lasting under 2 months. The PBMCs were taken from around 9 ml of fresh peripheral blood. This clonotype was detected many times. Its matching antigen is unknown. The sequence came from a man aged 18-30 years with Graves' hyperthyroidism. Sequencing was carried out using blood.

The CDR3 DNA is TGTGCCAGCAAAACGGACGGCTCTGAAGCTTTCTTT. The encoded protein is CASKTDGSEAFF. The V call is TRBV2, the J call TRBJ1-1; D not certain. This CDR3 has 12 amino acids. V lost 7 bases to trimming and J lost 6 bases, with 12 bases between them. Per the germline V gene, CDR1 is SNHLY and CDR2 is FYNNEI.